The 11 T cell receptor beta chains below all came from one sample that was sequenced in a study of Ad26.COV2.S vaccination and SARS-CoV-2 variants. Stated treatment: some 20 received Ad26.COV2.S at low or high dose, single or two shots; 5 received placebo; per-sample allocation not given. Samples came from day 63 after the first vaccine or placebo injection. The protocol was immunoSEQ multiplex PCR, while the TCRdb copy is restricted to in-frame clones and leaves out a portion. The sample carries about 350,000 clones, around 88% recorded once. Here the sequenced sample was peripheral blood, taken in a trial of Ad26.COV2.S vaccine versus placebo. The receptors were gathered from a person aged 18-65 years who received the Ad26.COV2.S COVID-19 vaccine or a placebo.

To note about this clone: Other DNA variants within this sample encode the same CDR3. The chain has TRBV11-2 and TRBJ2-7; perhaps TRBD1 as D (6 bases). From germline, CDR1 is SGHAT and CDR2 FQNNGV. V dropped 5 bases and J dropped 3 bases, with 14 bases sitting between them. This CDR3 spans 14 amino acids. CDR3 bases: TGTGCCAGCAGCCTGGACAGTTATAACTACGAGCAGTACTTC. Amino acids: CASSLDSYNYEQYF.

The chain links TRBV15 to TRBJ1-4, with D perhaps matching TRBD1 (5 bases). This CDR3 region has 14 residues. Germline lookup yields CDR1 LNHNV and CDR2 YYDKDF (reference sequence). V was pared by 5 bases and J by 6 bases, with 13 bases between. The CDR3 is CATSPGTSDEKLFF. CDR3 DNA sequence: TGTGCCACCAGCCCGGGGACCTCGGATGAAAAACTGTTTTTT.

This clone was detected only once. CDR3 region: CASSLDLTATGNTIYF. The CDR3 DNA reads TGCGCCAGCAGCTTGGACCTTACAGCGACTGGAAACACCATATATTTT. The rearrangement joins TRBV5-1 to TRBJ1-3; D gene uncertain. The V end lost 0 bases, the J end lost 2 bases, and 12 bases lay between the germline ends. The germline V gene encodes CDR1 SGHRS and CDR2 YFSETQ. This CDR3 comprises 16 residues.

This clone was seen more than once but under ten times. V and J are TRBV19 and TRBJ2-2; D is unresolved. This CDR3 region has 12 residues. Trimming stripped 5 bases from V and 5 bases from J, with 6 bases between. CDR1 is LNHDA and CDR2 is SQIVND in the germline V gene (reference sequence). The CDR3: CASSLSTGELFF. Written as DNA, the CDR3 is TGTGCCAGTAGTCTCTCGACCGGGGAGCTGTTTTTT.

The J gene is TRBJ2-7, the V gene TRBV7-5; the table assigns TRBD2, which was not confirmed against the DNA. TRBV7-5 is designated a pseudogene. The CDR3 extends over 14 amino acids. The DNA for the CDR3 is TGTGCCAGAAGCCCGGAGACTAGCGGCTACGAGCAGTACTTC. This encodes CARSPETSGYEQYF.

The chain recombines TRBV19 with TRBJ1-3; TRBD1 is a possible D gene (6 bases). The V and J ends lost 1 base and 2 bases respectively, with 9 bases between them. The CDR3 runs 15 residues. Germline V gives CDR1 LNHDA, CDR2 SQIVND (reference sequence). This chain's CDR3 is CASSIGDKTGNTIYF. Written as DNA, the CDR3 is TGTGCCAGTAGTATAGGGGACAAGACTGGAAACACCATATATTTT.

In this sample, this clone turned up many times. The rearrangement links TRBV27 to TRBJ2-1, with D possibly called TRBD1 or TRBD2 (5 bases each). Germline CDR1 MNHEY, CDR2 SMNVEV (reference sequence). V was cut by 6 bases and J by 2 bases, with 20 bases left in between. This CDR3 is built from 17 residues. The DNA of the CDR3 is TGTGCCAGCAGGACTACTTCGTCAGGGTTCCCCTACAATGAGCAGTTCTTC. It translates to CASRTTSSGFPYNEQFF.

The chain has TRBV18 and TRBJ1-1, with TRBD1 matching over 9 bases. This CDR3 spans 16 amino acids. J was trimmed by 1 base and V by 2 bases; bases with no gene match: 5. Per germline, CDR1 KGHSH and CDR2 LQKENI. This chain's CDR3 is CASSPTGGNQNTEAFF. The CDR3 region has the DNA TGTGCCAGCTCACCAACAGGGGGCAACCAGAACACTGAAGCTTTCTTT.

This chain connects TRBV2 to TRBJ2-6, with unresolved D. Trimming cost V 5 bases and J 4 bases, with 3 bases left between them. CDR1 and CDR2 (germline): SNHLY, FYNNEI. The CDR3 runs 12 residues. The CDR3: CASSMGANVLTF. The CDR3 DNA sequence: TGTGCCAGCAGTATGGGGGCCAACGTCCTGACTTTC.

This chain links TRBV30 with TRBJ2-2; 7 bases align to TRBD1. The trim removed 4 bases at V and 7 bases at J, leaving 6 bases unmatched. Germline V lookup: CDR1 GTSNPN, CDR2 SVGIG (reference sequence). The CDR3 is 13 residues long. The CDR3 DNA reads TGTGCCTGGAATCCGACAGGGTACGGGGAGCTGTTTTTT. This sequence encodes CAWNPTGYGELFF.

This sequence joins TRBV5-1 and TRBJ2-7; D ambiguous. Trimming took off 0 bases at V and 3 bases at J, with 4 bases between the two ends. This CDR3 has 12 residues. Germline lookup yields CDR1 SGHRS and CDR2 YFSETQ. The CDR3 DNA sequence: TGCGCCAGCAGCTTGGTCAGCTACGAGCAGTACTTC. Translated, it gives CASSLVSYEQYF.